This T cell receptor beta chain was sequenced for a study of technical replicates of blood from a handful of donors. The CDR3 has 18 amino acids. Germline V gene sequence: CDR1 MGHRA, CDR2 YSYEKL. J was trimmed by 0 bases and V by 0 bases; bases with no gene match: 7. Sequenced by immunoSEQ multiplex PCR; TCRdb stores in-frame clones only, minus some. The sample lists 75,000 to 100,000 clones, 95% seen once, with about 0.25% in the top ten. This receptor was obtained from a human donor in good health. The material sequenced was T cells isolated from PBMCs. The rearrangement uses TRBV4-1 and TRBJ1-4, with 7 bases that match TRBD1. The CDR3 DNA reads TGCGCCAGCAGCCAAGATGGCAGGGGGAGTGCAACTAATGAAAAACTGTTTTTT. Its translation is CASSQDGRGSATNEKLFF.